This T cell receptor beta chain was observed in a study of identifying expanded T cells in peripheral blood. Assay used: immunoSEQ multiplex PCR; TCRdb lists only in-frame clones, some missing. The sample gives approximately 92,000 clones, about 85% of which show up once; 4% to 5.5% is in the top ten. This clone was observed a single time. Germline V gene data show CDR1 as SEHNR and CDR2 as FQNEAQ (reference sequence). V trimming: 7 bases; J trimming: 10 bases; junction bases outside the gene matches: 9. The CDR3 loop spans 15 amino acids. Healthy donors had no documented immune events, such as infections, while sampled.

This chain links TRBV7-9 with TRBJ1-6; 11 bases fit TRBD1. The sequencing input was blood. The receptor comes from a person aged 18 to 75 in good health. The CDR3 is CASTKRDRGRSPLHF. CDR3 sequence (DNA): TGTGCCAGCACTAAACGGGACAGGGGGAGATCACCCCTCCACTTT.